This T cell receptor beta chain comes out of a study of blood T cell repertoires in COVID-19. Study as a whole: COVID-19 samples, acute and convalescent, were from the United States, Italy and Spain. Sample material is recorded as cDNA or gDNA derived from T cells, B-cell-depleted T cells, or PBMCs.

In the original processing: Amplification with reference gene primers provided the estimates of nucleated cell counts. Libraries were prepared by immunoSEQ multiplex PCR; TCRdb keeps only in-frame clonotypes and omits some of them. V and J calls plus clone size are reproduced from that table; the DNA served to infer D and trimming. The sample holds some 270,000 clones, about 89% seen once. The V and J ends lost 4 bases and 10 bases respectively, with 13 bases between them. Looked up from germline, CDR1 is SGHTA and CDR2 is FQGNSA. CDR3 length: 12 residues. The origin of this receptor is a man aged 25-45 years with acute or convalescent COVID-19. The chain uses TRBV7-2 and TRBJ1-2; D gene ambiguous. Sequences were obtained from peripheral blood. The CDR3 sequence: CASSSARHLYTF. The DNA for the CDR3 is TGTGCCAGCAGCTCTGCGCGACACCTCTACACCTTC.